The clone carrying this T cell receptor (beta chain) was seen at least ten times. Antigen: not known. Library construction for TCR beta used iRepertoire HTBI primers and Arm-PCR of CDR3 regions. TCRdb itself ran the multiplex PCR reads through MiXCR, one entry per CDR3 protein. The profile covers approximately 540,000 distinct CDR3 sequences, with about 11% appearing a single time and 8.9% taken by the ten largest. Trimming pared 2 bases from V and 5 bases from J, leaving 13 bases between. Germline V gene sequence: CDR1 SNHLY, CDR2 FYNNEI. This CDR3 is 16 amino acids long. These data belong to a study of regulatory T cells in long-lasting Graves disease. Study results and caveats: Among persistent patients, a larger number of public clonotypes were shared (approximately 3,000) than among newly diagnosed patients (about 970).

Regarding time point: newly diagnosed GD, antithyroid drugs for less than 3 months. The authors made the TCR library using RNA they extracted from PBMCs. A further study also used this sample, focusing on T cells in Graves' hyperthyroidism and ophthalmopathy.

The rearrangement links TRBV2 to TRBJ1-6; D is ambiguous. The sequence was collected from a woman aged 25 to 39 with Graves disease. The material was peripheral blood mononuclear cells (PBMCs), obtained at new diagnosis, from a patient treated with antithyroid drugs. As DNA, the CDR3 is TGTGCCAGCAGTGAATTCGTTGGACGCAATAATTCACCCCTCCACTTT. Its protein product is CASSEFVGRNNSPLHF.